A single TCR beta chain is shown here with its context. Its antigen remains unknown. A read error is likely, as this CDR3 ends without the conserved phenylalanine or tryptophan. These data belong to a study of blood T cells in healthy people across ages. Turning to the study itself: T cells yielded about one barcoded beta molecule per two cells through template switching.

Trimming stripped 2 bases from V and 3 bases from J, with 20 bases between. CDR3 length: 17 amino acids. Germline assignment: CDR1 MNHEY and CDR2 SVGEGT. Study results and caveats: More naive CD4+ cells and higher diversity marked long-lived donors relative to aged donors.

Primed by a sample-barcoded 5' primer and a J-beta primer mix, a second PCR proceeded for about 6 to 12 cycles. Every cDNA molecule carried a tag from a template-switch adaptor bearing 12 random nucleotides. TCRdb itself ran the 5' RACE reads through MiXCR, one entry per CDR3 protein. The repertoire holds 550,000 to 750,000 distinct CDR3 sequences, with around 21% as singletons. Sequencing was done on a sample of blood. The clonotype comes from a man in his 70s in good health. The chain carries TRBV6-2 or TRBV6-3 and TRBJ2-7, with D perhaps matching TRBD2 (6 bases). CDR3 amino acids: CASSYLVGGLDYYEQYL. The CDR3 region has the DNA TGTGCCAGCAGTTACCTTGTGGGGGGTCTCGACTACTACGAGCAGTACCTC.